This TCR beta chain was identified during a study of cytomegalovirus exposure and HLA in healthy donors (dated by TCRdb to the late 2010s). Notes on the research overall: According to an earlier analysis of a few hundred of the donors, 200 million or so T cells yielded roughly 100 million unique TCR beta sequences and about 280 Gb of sequence data. An early release that covered about 600 HLA-typed donors contained around 300 gigabases of sequencing data and about 84 million unique TCR sequences. Of the roughly 400 genotyped donors, 80% to 90% were placed in the genetic ancestry cluster associated with self-reported Caucasian donors. The study aimed to test whether cataloging public T cell receptors could reveal signatures of past pathogen exposure. The T cell repertoires of under 750 subjects were profiled by immunosequencing and related to cytomegalovirus serostatus. Besides the first cohort of around 700 subjects, a separate validation cohort made up of roughly 120 different subjects was used. High-throughput TCR immunosequencing, statistical association of individual TCRs with disease status, and machine learning were combined to predict cytomegalovirus infection status. In a later analysis, previously published TCR beta repertoires from 670 or so donors were re-analyzed and high-resolution HLA genotyping was added so that TCR occurrence patterns could be studied. The later analysis used no new phenotypic data to find candidate immune exposures, relying instead on TCR beta sequences and their occurrence across donors. To decide whether each TCR beta V gene segment behaved as functional or pseudogenic, an earlier analysis of nearly 600 of the donors relied on high-throughput TCR beta sequencing. Donor age, sex, ethnicity and CMV serostatus were compiled together with the repertoire data. A later genetic analysis used genome-wide SNP genotypes for about 65% of the roughly 700 donors, treating that subset as a discovery cohort. Every discovery cohort repertoire had been produced on one sequencing platform. Class I and class II HLA loci were covered by the typing at four-digit resolution. The number of donors typed differed by locus, with 629-630 for A, B, C, DRB1 and DQB1, around 500 for DQA1, approximately 580 for DPA1, and under 490 for DPB1. Four or five DR-DQ haplotypes were handled as single units for association and clustering because linkage in the cohort was strong. On average, approximately 250,000 unique TCR beta nucleotide sequences were sequenced per donor among 398 genotyped donors of the cohort, with around 19% of those sequences being non-productive.

Results the study describes overall, beyond this receptor: In the study, around 160 TCR beta chains were listed as associated with cytomegalovirus. A later analysis found that TCR association rates varied across HLA loci, with DRB1 alleles showing the most associated TCRs and HLA-C alleles the fewest. In a later genetic analysis, fewer N-insertions in productive TCRs were reported among donors in an Asian-associated ancestry cluster than the approximately 670-donor mean. A further reported finding was that TCR beta sequences accurately predicted the HLA-A and HLA-B alleles for most subjects in the first cohort. Compared with equally common non-associated chains, HLA-associated TCR beta chains in a later analysis were more clonally expanded and had lower generation probabilities. Across donors, most TCR sequences were observed very rarely, whereas some public TCRs were present in many individuals. At a false discovery rate of 0.05, a later analysis linked under 20,000 TCR beta sequences to specific HLA alleles. Only TCR beta chains were sequenced in this cohort, and the absence of alpha or paired-chain data limited detectable features. A later analysis found that most CMV-associated TCR beta chains appeared HLA-restricted, with HLA associations seemingly driven largely by CMV exposure. According to the authors, the approach could potentially be generalized to other disease states and immunological phenotypes. Cytomegalovirus status was reported to be diagnosed by the classifier with high specificity and sensitivity in both the original and validation cohorts. In a later genetic analysis, a missense DCLRE1C variant was associated with V-gene and J-gene trimming of TCR beta chains, and the association was replicated in an independent cohort. In an earlier analysis of approximately 590 of the donors, most TCR beta V segments appeared in productive rearrangements about 87% or about 30% of the time, broadly matching IMGT annotations. Three of the identified cytomegalovirus-associated TCR beta chains were confirmed in vitro to be specific for cytomegalovirus antigens. Because counts were too low, roughly 16 rarely observed V segments, including chromosome 9 orphons, were excluded from the earlier analysis of 587 of the donors. A group of highly shared sequence variants was considered likely to be a technical artifact of the sequencing pipeline. In a later analysis, several top co-occurrence clusters were reported to appear linked to parvovirus B19, influenza, CMV and Epstein-Barr virus. Immune exposure information for the cohort was limited to CMV serostatus. HLA typing was unavailable for some donors at each locus, so association tests used only the typed subset. Linkage disequilibrium might explain the correlated functional status among segregating V segments, but an unknown experimental factor could not be excluded. The presence/absence analyses assumed that sequencing depth was roughly uniform across donors, and that assumption may not be true. Assigning TCR associations to individual alleles was difficult when HLA alleles, especially DR and DQ, strongly co-occurred.

Preparation of the library involved the immunoSEQ multiplex PCR assay. A mixture of 60 forward primers for TCR Vbeta segments and 13 reverse primers for TCR Jbeta segments was used in the multiplex PCR. The CDR3 region of rearranged TCR beta genes was amplified from genomic DNA with a multiplex PCR assay. The amplified TCR beta libraries were sequenced on the Illumina HiSeq System as 87-base-pair reads. The source study handled its data this way. Across the roughly 670 repertoires, a later analysis counted some 81 million unique TCR beta chains, roughly 11 million of which were shared by at least two donors. A nearest-neighbor algorithm error-corrected the raw reads and collapsed the reads into unique sequences, merging closely related sequences to remove PCR and sequencing errors. V, D and J gene segments were assigned by aligning CDR3 sequences to IMGT reference sequences. For a sequence to be retained, at least a six-nucleotide match to both a V gene segment and a J gene segment was required. A rearrangement was called productive if the CDR3 had no stop codons and remained in frame with V and J, and every other rearrangement was called non-productive. Following IMGT convention, CDR3 was defined as the stretch from the second conserved V-encoded cysteine up to the conserved J-encoded phenylalanine. Sequences without an unambiguous match to a single V gene segment were excluded from the earlier analysis of 450 to 750 of the donors. In an earlier analysis of several hundred of the donors, V segments were called functional above 56.7% productive rearrangements and were called segregating when the between-donor standard deviation exceeded 5%. A statistical classification framework was built to diagnose cytomegalovirus status from the catalog of TCR beta chain sequences. In a later analysis, V and J genes were assigned by comparing TCR nucleotide sequences against IMGT/GENE-DB human TR gene sequences. In a later analysis, CDR3 sequences and most-parsimonious VDJ recombination scenarios were assigned using the TCRdist pipeline. A later analysis defined each TCR beta chain by its CDR3 amino acid sequence plus V-gene family, and excluded reads lacking a unique V-gene family. In a later analysis, several hundred highly shared, low-generation-probability nucleotide sequences were removed to address suspected cross-contamination and a sequencing artifact. For each public chain, a later analysis derived a clonal expansion index from normalized ranks of inferred template counts within each repertoire. In a later analysis, generation probabilities were computed using a VDJ recombination model fitted to out-of-frame rearrangements, and the results were checked against IGoR. In a later analysis, hypergeometric tests were used to score TCR-TCR, TCR-HLA and TCR-CMV co-occurrence, with a repertoire-size bias correction applied to TCR pairs. In a later analysis, false discovery rates were estimated by permuting HLA or CMV assignments 20 times. A later analysis grouped co-occurring TCRs with DBSCAN, adding TCRdist sequence similarity when clustering within HLA-allele-positive subsets. Repertoires with fewer than 30,000 or more than 120,000 public chains were left out of co-occurrence clustering, as were four to six repertoires with anomalous nucleotide sharing. Here the immuneACCESS table is served through TCRdb, limited to in-frame sequences with V and J called. Missing clones are a known gap in these copies; in checked studies unresolved V genes cover under half, and the rest lacks a known reason. That table gives V, J and clone size, and the DNA gave D and trimming. The table for this sample lists around 120,000 clones; 77% of them were counted only once. The biggest ten clones account for 3.7% of the sample.

As concerns this clone: Its antigen has not been determined. Within one base of it there is no much larger clone, and no base qualities were kept.

The cohort consisted of approximately 690 healthy bone marrow donors. Cohort members were all nominally healthy when sampled, although unrecorded immune exposures were likely present. Of the roughly 700 cohort members, about 270 had a positive CMV serostatus and approximately 370 had a negative one, while no CMV serostatus was recorded for the donor. Every donor gave a peripheral blood sample, and the peripheral blood mononuclear cells from that sample were used for TCR beta sequencing. The Qiagen DNeasy Blood Extraction Kit was used to extract genomic DNA from the blood cell samples. The sequenced material came from PBMCs. This TCR came from a human donor in good health.

Read as DNA, the sequence is TGTGCCAGCAGTCCAGGACAGCCCGGGGAGCTGTTTTTT. The resulting protein is CASSPGQPGELFF. This receptor chain uses TRBV6-1 and TRBJ2-2; the D gene is perhaps TRBD1, on 6 matching bases. At the junction V is shortened by 5 bases and J by 6 bases, with 10 bases in between. Inclusive of the bounding cysteine and phenylalanine, the CDR3 is 13 residues long. The only DNA kept is the CDR3, 39 bases in frame from the first base. The germline V gene encodes CDR1 MNHNS and CDR2 SASEGT.